Here is one T cell receptor (beta chain) with its context. The data were taken from a study of blood T cell repertoires in COVID-19. Study-wide context: T cells, B-cell-depleted T cells, or PBMCs supplied cDNA or gDNA.

Germline-derived CDR1 and CDR2 are DFQATT and SNEGSKA (reference sequence). The CDR3 sequence is 13 residues long. After removal of 3 bases from V and 5 bases from J, the junction contained 4 bases not matched to a gene. Libraries were prepared by immunoSEQ multiplex PCR; TCRdb keeps only in-frame clonotypes and omits some of them. The sample contains 230,000 or so clones, approximately 89% of which appear only once. Study members were between roughly 18 and 100 years old and lived in about two dozen US regions. Self-reported history from a screening survey and questionnaire set each donor's cohort. The rearrangement links TRBV20-1 to TRBJ2-7; 10 bases are shared with TRBD1. Material: PBMCs or T cells enriched from blood (not recorded which). The clonotype comes from a woman aged 40 to 50 with acute COVID-19. CDR3 nucleotides: TGCAGTGCTAGTGGACAGGGGGTAGACGAGCAGTACTTC. The encoded protein is CSASGQGVDEQYF.